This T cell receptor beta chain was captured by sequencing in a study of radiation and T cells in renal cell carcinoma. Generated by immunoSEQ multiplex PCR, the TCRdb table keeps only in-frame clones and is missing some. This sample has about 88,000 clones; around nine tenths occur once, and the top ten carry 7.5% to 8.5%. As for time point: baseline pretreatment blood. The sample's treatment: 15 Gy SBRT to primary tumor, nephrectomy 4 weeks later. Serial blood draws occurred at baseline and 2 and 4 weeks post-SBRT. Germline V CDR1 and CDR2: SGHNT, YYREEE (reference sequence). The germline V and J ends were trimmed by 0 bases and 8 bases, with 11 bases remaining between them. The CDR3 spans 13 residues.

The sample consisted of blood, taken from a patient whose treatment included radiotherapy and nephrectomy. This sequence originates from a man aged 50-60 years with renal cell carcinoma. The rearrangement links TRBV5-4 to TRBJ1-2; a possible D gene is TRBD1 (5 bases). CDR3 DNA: TGTGCCAGCAGCTTGGGGTCAGGGAACGGCTACACCTTC. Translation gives CASSLGSGNGYTF.